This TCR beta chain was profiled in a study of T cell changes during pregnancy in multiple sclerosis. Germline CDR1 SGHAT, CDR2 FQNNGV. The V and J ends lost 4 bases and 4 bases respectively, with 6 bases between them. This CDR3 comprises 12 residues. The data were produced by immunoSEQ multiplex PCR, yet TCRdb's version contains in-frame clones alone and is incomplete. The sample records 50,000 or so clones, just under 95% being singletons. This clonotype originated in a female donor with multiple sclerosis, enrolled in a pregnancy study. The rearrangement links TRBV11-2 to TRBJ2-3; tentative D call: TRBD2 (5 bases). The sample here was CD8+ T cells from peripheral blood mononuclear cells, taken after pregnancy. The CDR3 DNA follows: TGTGCCAGCAGCTACGGGGCAGATACGCAGTATTTT. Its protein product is CASSYGADTQYF.